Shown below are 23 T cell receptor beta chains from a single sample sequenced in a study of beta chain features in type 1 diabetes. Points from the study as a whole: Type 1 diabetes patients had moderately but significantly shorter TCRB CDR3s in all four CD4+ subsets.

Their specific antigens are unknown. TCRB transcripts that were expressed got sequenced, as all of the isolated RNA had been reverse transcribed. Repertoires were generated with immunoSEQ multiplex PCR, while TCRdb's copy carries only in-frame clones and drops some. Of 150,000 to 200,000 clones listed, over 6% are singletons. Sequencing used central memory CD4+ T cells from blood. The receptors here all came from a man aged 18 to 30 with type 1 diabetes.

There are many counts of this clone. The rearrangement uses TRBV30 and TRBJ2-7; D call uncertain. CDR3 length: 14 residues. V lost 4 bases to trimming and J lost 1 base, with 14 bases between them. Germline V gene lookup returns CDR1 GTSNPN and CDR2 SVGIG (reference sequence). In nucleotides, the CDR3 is TGTGCCTGGAAGTGGGCAGAGAGATCCTACGAGCAGTACTTC. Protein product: CAWKWAERSYEQYF.

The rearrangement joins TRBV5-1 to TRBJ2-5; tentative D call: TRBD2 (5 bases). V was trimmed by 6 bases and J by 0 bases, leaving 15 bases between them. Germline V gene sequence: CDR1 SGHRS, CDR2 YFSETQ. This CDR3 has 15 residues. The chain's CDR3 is CASTPFGGYQETQYF. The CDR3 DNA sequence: TGCGCCAGCACCCCCTTCGGCGGGTACCAAGAGACCCAGTACTTC.

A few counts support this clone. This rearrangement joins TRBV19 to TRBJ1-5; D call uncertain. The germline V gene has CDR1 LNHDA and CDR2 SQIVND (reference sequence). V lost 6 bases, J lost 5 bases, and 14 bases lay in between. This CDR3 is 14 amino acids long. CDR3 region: CASSLYGEDQPQHF. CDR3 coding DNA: TGTGCCAGTAGCCTATATGGGGAGGATCAGCCCCAGCATTTT.

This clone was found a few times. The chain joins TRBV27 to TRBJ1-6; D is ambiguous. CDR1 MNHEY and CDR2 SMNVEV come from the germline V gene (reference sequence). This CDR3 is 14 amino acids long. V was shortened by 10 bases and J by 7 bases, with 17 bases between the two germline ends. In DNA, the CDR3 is TGTGCCACCAGAAGCGAGGGTTTCAATTCACCCCTCCACTTT. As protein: CATRSEGFNSPLHF.

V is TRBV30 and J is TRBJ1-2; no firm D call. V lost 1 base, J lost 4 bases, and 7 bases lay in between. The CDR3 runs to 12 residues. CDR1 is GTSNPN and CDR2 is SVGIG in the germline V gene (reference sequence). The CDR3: CAWSAVGYGYTF. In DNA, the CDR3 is TGTGCCTGGAGTGCCGTCGGCTATGGCTACACCTTC.

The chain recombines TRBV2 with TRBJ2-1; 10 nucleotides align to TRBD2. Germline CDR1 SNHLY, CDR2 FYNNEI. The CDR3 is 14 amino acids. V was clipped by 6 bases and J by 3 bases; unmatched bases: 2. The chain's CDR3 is CASSGTSVYNEQFF. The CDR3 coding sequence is TGTGCCAGCAGCGGGACTAGCGTCTACAATGAGCAGTTCTTC.

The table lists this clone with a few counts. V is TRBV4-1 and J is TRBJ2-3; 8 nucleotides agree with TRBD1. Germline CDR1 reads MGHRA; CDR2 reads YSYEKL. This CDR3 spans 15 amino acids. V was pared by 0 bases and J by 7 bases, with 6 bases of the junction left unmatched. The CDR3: CASSQERDRGHTQYF. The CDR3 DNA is TGCGCCAGCAGCCAAGAAAGAGACAGGGGTCATACGCAGTATTTT.

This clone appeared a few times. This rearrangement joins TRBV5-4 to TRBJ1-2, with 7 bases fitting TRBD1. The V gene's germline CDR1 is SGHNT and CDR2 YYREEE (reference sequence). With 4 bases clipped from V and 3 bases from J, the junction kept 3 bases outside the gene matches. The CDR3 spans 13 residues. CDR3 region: CASSRDRDYGYTF. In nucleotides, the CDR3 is TGTGCCAGCAGCCGGGACAGAGACTATGGCTACACCTTC. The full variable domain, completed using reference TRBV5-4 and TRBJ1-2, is ETGVTQSPTHLIKTRGQQVTLRCSSQSGHNTVSWYQQALGQGPQFIFQYYREEENGRGNFPPRFSGLQFPNYSSELNVNALELDDSALYLCASSRDRDYGYTFGSGTRLTVV.

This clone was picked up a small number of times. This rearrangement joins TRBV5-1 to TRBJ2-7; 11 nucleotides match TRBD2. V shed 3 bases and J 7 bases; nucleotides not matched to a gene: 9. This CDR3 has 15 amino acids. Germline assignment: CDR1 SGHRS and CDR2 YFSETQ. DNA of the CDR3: TGCGCCAGCAGCTCACCGGGACTAGCGGCCGGGGAGCAGTACTTC. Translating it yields CASSSPGLAAGEQYF.

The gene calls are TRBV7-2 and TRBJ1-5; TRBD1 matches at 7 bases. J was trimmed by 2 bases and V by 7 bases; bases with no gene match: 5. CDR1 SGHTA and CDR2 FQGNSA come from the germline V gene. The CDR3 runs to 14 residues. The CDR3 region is CASTEGQGNQPQHF. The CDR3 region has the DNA TGTGCCAGCACCGAAGGACAGGGCAATCAGCCCCAGCATTTT.

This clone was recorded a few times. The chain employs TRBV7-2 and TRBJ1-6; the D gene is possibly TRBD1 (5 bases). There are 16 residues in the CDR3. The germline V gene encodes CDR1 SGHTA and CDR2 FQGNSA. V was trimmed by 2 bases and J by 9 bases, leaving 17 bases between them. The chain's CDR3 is CASSLSRVGLGSPLHF. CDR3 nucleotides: TGTGCCAGCAGCTTAAGCCGGGTGGGGCTTGGTTCACCCCTCCACTTT.

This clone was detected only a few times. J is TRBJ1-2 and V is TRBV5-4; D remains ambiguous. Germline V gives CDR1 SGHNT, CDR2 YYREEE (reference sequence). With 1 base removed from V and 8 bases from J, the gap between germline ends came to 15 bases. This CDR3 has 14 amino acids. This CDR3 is CASSLFQGVRGYTF. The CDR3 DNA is TGTGCCAGCAGCTTGTTCCAAGGTGTGAGGGGCTACACCTTC.

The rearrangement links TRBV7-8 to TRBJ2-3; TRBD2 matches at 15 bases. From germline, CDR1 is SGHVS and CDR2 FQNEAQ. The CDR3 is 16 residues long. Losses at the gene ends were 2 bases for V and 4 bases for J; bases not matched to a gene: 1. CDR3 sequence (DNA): TGTGCCAGCAGCTTATGGACTAGCGGGAGGGCAGATACGCAGTATTTT. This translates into CASSLWTSGRADTQYF. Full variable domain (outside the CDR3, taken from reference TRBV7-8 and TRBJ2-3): GAGVSQSPRYKVAKRGQDVALRCDPISGHVSLFWYQQALGQGPEFLTYFQNEAQLDKSGLPSDRFFAERPEGSVSTLKIQRTQQEDSAVYLCASSLWTSGRADTQYFGPGTRLTVL.

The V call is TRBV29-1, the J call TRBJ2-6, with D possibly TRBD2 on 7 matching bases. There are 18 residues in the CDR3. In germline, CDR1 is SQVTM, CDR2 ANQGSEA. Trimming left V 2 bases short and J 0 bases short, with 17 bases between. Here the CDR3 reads CSVESRGGGPSGANVLTF. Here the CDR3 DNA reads TGCAGCGTTGAATCCCGGGGAGGGGGTCCCTCTGGGGCCAACGTCCTGACTTTC.

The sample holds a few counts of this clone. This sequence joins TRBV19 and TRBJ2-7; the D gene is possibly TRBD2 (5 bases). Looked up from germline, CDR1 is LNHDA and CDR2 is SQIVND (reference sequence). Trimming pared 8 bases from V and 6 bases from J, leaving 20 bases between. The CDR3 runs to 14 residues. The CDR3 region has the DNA TGTGCCAGTTCCAGAGTAGGGAGTGTTGGCGAGCAGTACTTC. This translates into CASSRVGSVGEQYF. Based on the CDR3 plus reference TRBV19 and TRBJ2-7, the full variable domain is DGGITQSPKYLFRKEGQNVTLSCEQNLNHDAMYWYRQDPGQGLRLIYYSQIVNDFQKGDIAEGYSVSREKKESFPLTVTSAQKNPTAFYLCASSRVGSVGEQYFGPGTRLTVT.

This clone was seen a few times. The CDR3 sequence is CASSTGGGRFYNEQFF. CDR3 in DNA: TGTGCCAGCAGCACTGGCGGGGGGCGGTTCTACAATGAGCAGTTCTTC. The gene calls are TRBV28 and TRBJ2-1, with 8 nucleotides matching TRBD2. The CDR3 is made up of 16 amino acids. CDR1 is MDHEN, CDR2 SYDVKM, per germline. V was clipped by 6 bases and J by 3 bases; unmatched bases: 10.

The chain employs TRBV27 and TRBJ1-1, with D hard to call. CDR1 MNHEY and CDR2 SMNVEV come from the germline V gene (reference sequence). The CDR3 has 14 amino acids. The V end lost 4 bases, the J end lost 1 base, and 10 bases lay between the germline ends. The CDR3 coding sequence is TGTGCCAGCAGTTCTCCCGGGAGGAACACTGAAGCTTTCTTT. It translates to CASSSPGRNTEAFF.

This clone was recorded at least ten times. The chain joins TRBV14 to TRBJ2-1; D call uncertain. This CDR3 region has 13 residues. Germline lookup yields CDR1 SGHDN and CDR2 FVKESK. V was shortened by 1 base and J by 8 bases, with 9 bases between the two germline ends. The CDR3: CASSQGQFDEQFF. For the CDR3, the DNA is TGTGCCAGCAGCCAAGGGCAGTTCGATGAGCAGTTCTTC.

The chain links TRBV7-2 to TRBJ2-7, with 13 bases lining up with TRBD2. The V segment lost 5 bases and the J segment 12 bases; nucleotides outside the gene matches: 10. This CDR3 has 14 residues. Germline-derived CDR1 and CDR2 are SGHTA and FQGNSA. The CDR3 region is CASSPRTSGSSWYF. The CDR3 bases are TGTGCCAGCAGCCCGAGGACTAGCGGGAGTAGCTGGTACTTC.

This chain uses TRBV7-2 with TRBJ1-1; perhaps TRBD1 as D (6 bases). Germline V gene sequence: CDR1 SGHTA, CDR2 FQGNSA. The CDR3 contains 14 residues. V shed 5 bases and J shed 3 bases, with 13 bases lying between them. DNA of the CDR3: TGTGCCAGCAGCATGCAGGGGTTGGACACTGAAGCTTTCTTT. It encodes CASSMQGLDTEAFF.

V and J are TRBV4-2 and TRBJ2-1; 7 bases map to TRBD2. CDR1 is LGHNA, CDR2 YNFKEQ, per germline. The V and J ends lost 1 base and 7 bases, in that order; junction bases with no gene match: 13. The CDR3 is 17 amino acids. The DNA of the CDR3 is TGTGCCAGCAGCCAAGGTGTGGGGAGGGAGGTAAGGAATGAGCAGTTCTTC. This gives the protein CASSQGVGREVRNEQFF.

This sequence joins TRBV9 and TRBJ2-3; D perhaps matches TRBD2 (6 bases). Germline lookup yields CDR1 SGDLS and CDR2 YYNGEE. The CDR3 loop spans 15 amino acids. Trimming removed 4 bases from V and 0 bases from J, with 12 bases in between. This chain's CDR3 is CASSTGTSSTDTQYF. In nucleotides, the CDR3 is TGTGCCAGCAGCACCGGGACTTCTAGCACAGATACGCAGTATTTT. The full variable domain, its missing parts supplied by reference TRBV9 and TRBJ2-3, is DSGVTQTPKHLITATGQRVTLRCSPRSGDLSVYWYQQSLDQGLQFLIQYYNGEERAKGNILERFSAQQFPDLHSELNLSSLELGDSALYFCASSTGTSSTDTQYFGPGTRLTVL.

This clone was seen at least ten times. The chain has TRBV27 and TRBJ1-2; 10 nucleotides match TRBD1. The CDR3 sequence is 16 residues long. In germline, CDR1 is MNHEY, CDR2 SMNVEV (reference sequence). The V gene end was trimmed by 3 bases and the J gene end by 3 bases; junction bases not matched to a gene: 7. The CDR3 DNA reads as TGTGCCAGCAGTTTCTCCCCCGGACAGGGGGACTATGGCTACACCTTC. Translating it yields CASSFSPGQGDYGYTF.